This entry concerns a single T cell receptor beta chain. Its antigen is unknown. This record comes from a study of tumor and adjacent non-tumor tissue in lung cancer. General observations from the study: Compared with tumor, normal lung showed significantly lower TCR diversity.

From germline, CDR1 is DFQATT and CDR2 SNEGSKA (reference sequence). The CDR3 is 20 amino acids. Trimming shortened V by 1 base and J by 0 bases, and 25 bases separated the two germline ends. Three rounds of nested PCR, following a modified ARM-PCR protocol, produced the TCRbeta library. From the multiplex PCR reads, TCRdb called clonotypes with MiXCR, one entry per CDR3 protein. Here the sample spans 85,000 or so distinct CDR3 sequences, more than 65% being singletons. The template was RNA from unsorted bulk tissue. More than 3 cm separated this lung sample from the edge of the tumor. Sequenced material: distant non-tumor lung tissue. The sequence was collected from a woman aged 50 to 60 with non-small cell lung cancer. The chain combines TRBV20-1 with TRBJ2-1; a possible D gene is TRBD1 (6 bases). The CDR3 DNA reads TGCAGTGCTAGAGGACCCCGGGACACAAATTACTACAGCTCCTACAATGAGCAGTTCTTC. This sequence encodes CSARGPRDTNYYSSYNEQFF.